Presented here are 27 T cell receptor beta chains from one specimen sequenced in a study of OX40 agonist ivuxolimab in advanced cancers. Method: immunoSEQ multiplex PCR; TCRdb's copy keeps in-frame clones and lacks some. The sample carries more than 45,000 clones, around 90% recorded once. The sequencing used CD4+ or CD8+ T cells sorted from blood, collected in a trial of the OX40 agonist ivuxolimab. The origin of the receptors is an adult with an advanced solid tumor such as melanoma, head and neck, liver or kidney cancer.

The rearrangement links TRBV28 to TRBJ2-1; 8 positions agree with TRBD2. Germline assignment: CDR1 MDHEN and CDR2 SYDVKM. With V trimmed by 2 bases and J by 16 bases, 7 bases remained unmatched. The CDR3 spans 12 residues. This chain's CDR3 is CASSLHGGASFF. CDR3 coding DNA: TGTGCCAGCAGTTTACACGGGGGGGCCTCTTTCTTC.

V and J are TRBV18 and TRBJ1-2; D not certain. Trimming removed 0 bases at V and 0 bases at J, with 8 bases between. The CDR3 runs 15 residues. Germline CDR1 reads KGHSH; CDR2 reads LQKENI. In nucleotides, the CDR3 is TGTGCCAGCTCACCACCGAGGGAACCTAACTATGGCTACACCTTC. Translated, it gives CASSPPREPNYGYTF.

The chain joins TRBV7-8 to TRBJ2-5, with D hard to call. Germline CDR1 is SGHVS and CDR2 is FQNEAQ. Trimming left V 0 bases short and J 0 bases short, with 2 bases between. The CDR3 consists of 13 residues. CDR3 region: CASSLAYQETQYF. DNA of the CDR3: TGTGCCAGCAGCTTAGCGTACCAAGAGACCCAGTACTTC.

The chain is built from TRBV10-3 and TRBJ1-5; TRBD1 aligns across 10 bases. Trimming cost V 2 bases and J 7 bases; bases outside gene matches: 5. Germline CDR1 is ENHRY and CDR2 is SYGVKD. The CDR3 totals 15 residues. The CDR3 loop reads CAISEETGGVQPQHF. CDR3 sequence (DNA): TGTGCCATCAGTGAGGAGACAGGGGGCGTACAGCCCCAGCATTTT.

The table lists this clone with a few counts. CDR3 bases: TGTGCCAGCAGCCCGTCAAACCCTGGGGAGACCCAGTACTTC. Its translation is CASSPSNPGETQYF. The rearrangement uses TRBV5-5 and TRBJ2-5; D is unclear. V lost 4 bases and J lost 5, with 15 bases in between. CDR3 length: 14 residues. The germline V gene has CDR1 SGHKS and CDR2 YYEKEE (reference sequence).

V usage is TRBV6-1 and J usage is TRBJ1-1; no definite D call. The CDR3 extends over 14 amino acids. V lost 8 bases and J 1 base, leaving 14 bases between the germline ends. The germline CDR1 and CDR2 sequences are MNHNS and SASEGT. DNA of the CDR3: TGTGCCAGCCGAGGTCAAGGACCGAACACTGAAGCTTTCTTT. Translation gives CASRGQGPNTEAFF.

The chain recombines TRBV10-3 with TRBJ1-4; 8 bases fit TRBD1. This CDR3 contains 14 residues. V was pared by 5 bases and J by 5 bases, with 4 bases of the junction left unmatched. CDR1 and CDR2 from the germline V gene are ENHRY and SYGVKD. CDR3 protein: CAISRQGQNEKLFF. CDR3 DNA sequence: TGTGCCATCAGTAGACAGGGGCAGAATGAAAAACTGTTTTTT.

The chain couples TRBV9 to TRBJ1-1, with D perhaps matching TRBD1 (5 bases). CDR3 size: 14 residues. V lost 3 bases, J lost 2 bases, and 11 bases lay in between. Germline V gene lookup returns CDR1 SGDLS and CDR2 YYNGEE. This chain's CDR3 is CASSGGTGNTEAFF. The CDR3 DNA reads as TGTGCCAGCAGCGGGGGGACGGGAAACACTGAAGCTTTCTTT.

The CDR3 sequence: CASSATQGPLYNEQFF. The CDR3 DNA follows: TGTGCCAGCAGCGCAACACAGGGCCCCCTGTACAATGAGCAGTTCTTC. The V gene is TRBV9, the J gene TRBJ2-1, with D perhaps matching TRBD1 (6 bases). The CDR3 contains 16 residues. The V and J ends lost 3 bases and 4 bases respectively, with 17 bases between them. Per germline, CDR1 SGDLS and CDR2 YYNGEE.

V gene TRBV9 combines with J gene TRBJ1-1, with 7 bases aligning to TRBD1. The CDR3 has 16 residues. V was clipped by 0 bases and J by 4 bases; unmatched bases: 9. The germline gives CDR1 SGDLS, CDR2 YYNGEE. CDR3 nucleotides: TGTGCCAGCAGCGTAGTTGAGGCAGGGGGTCGCACTGAAGCTTTCTTT. Translation: CASSVVEAGGRTEAFF.

The chain recombines TRBV25-1 with TRBJ2-1; TRBD1 is a possible D gene (5 bases). The CDR3 covers 14 residues. V lost 1 base to trimming and J lost 7 bases, with 11 bases between them. Germline loops: CDR1 MGHDK, CDR2 SYGVNS. CDR3 amino acids: CASSESISGNEQFF. The CDR3 DNA reads as TGTGCCAGCAGTGAATCGATTTCAGGGAATGAGCAGTTCTTC.

This rearrangement joins TRBV10-3 to TRBJ1-1; D is ambiguous. Germline V gene sequence: CDR1 ENHRY, CDR2 SYGVKD. Trimming pared 3 bases from V and 0 bases from J, leaving 5 bases between. The CDR3 is 13 residues long. For the CDR3, the DNA is TGTGCCATCAGTGAAGAGGTGAACACTGAAGCTTTCTTT. It specifies CAISEEVNTEAFF.

The V gene is TRBV13, the J gene TRBJ2-3; weak D call: TRBD1 (6 bases). Per germline, CDR1 PRHDT and CDR2 FYEKMQ (reference sequence). Trimming left V 1 base short and J 4 bases short, with 12 bases between. The CDR3 covers 15 residues. The DNA of the CDR3 is TGTGCCAGCAGCTTAGCAGGGGTCGGTGCAGATACGCAGTATTTT. Protein product: CASSLAGVGADTQYF.

This clone has just one count. The chain links TRBV10-3 to TRBJ1-1, with D perhaps matching TRBD1 (5 bases). The V end lost 2 bases, the J end lost 1 base, and 8 bases lay between the germline ends. This CDR3 spans 14 amino acids. Germline loops: CDR1 ENHRY, CDR2 SYGVKD. Here the CDR3 reads CAISEVTGNTEAFF. CDR3 in DNA: TGTGCCATCAGTGAGGTCACAGGGAACACTGAAGCTTTCTTT.

The V gene is TRBV11-2, the J gene TRBJ2-1; possible D gene TRBD1, 6 bases. The CDR3 totals 12 residues. V gave up 6 bases and J gave up 7 bases, with 10 bases separating them. The germline CDR1 and CDR2 sequences are SGHAT and FQNNGV. CDR3 region: CASSHQGNEQFF. Here the CDR3 DNA reads TGTGCCAGCAGTCATCAGGGGAATGAGCAGTTCTTC.

J is TRBJ2-3 and V is TRBV19; 8 nucleotides agree with TRBD2. CDR1 and CDR2 from the germline V gene are LNHDA and SQIVND (reference sequence). With V trimmed by 4 bases and J by 4 bases, 4 bases remained unmatched. This CDR3 is built from 14 residues. The CDR3 here is CASSSGGIADTQYF. The DNA for the CDR3 is TGTGCCAGTAGTAGCGGGGGGATCGCAGATACGCAGTATTTT.

The chain combines TRBV28 with TRBJ2-1; the D gene is possibly TRBD1 (5 bases). The CDR3 sequence is 11 residues long. Germline V lookup: CDR1 MDHEN, CDR2 SYDVKM. Trimming took 9 bases from V and 6 from J, leaving 9 bases between them. The CDR3 coding sequence is TGTGCCAGTCTGCAGGGCAATGAGCAGTTCTTC. Its protein is CASLQGNEQFF.

CDR3 region: CASSDDPGGSTGELFF. CDR3 coding DNA: TGTGCCAGCAGTGACGACCCAGGTGGGAGTACCGGGGAGCTGTTTTTT. The chain links TRBV28 to TRBJ2-2; D might be TRBD2 (5 bases). The CDR3 is 16 residues long. Germline CDR1 and CDR2: MDHEN and SYDVKM. Trimming removed 5 bases from V and 5 bases from J, with 18 bases in between.

The V and J genes are TRBV5-1 and TRBJ1-2; tentative D call: TRBD1 (5 bases). Trimming stripped 1 base from V and 3 bases from J, with 7 bases between. Germline lookup yields CDR1 SGHRS and CDR2 YFSETQ. CDR3 size: 13 residues. The CDR3 nucleotides are TGCGCCAGCAGCTTGAGGGGTGACTATGGCTACACCTTC. Translating it yields CASSLRGDYGYTF.

The chain links TRBV27 to TRBJ1-5, with 8 bases matching TRBD1. The CDR3 spans 17 residues. V shed 9 bases and J 0 bases; nucleotides not matched to a gene: 13. Germline-derived CDR1 and CDR2 are MNHEY and SMNVEV (reference sequence). The CDR3 DNA follows: TGTGCCAGTAGCACTAACAGGGGGGCTTATAGCAATCAGCCCCAGCATTTT. It is translated as CASSTNRGAYSNQPQHF.

The rearrangement links TRBV5-1 to TRBJ2-7; D might be TRBD1 (6 bases). This CDR3 is built from 18 residues. The ends were cut back, 4 bases at V and 0 bases at J, with 23 bases in the middle. Germline CDR1 is SGHRS and CDR2 is YFSETQ. The CDR3 DNA reads TGCGCCAGCAGCCCCCTAGGGCCGGAGACAGGAATCTCCTACGAGCAGTACTTC. Amino acids: CASSPLGPETGISYEQYF.

V and J are TRBV6-6 and TRBJ1-1; 7 bases align to TRBD1. There are 13 residues in the CDR3. V lost 2 bases, J lost 6 bases, and 3 bases stayed unmatched. Germline values: CDR1 MNHNY, CDR2 SVGAGI (reference sequence). CDR3 in DNA: TGTGCCAGCAGTTACGCAACAGGGGCTGAAGCTTTCTTT. Its translation is CASSYATGAEAFF.

The chain couples TRBV5-1 to TRBJ2-2; D uncertain. Trimming took 1 base from V and 1 from J, leaving 5 bases between them. The CDR3 runs 14 residues. CDR1 is SGHRS, CDR2 YFSETQ, per germline. The CDR3 bases are TGCGCCAGCAGCTTGTTCGAGAACACCGGGGAGCTGTTTTTT. Its protein is CASSLFENTGELFF. The whole variable domain, remainder taken from reference TRBV5-1 and TRBJ2-2, is KAGVTQTPRYLIKTRGQQVTLSCSPISGHRSVSWYQQTPGQGLQFLFEYFSETQRNKGNFPGRFSGRQFSNSRSEMNVSTLELGDSALYLCASSLFENTGELFFGEGSRLTVL.

Here the CDR3 reads CASSQEPWGTDTQYF. The CDR3 DNA reads as TGCGCCAGCAGCCAAGAGCCCTGGGGCACAGATACGCAGTATTTT. V usage is TRBV4-1 and J usage is TRBJ2-3, with unresolved D. The ends were cut back, 0 bases at V and 1 base at J, with 8 bases in the middle. The CDR3 sequence is 15 residues long. The germline CDR1 and CDR2 sequences are MGHRA and YSYEKL.

The rearrangement uses TRBV30 and TRBJ2-3; D is possibly TRBD1 (5 bases). V gave up 0 bases and J gave up 2 bases, with 12 bases separating them. The CDR3 has 15 residues. Germline V gene sequence: CDR1 GTSNPN, CDR2 SVGIG (reference sequence). The CDR3 region is CAWSVDHRSTDTQYF. The CDR3 bases are TGTGCCTGGAGTGTTGATCACAGGTCCACAGATACGCAGTATTTT.

The rearrangement joins TRBV27 to TRBJ1-3, with D possibly matching TRBD1 (5 bases). The germline V gene has CDR1 MNHEY and CDR2 SMNVEV (reference sequence). CDR3 size: 15 residues. Trimming cost V 5 bases and J 2 bases, with 13 bases left between them. The CDR3 sequence is CASSIRGVPGNTIYF. In nucleotides, the CDR3 is TGTGCCAGCAGTATTAGGGGTGTTCCTGGAAACACCATATATTTT.

The chain combines TRBV6-5 with TRBJ2-2; D possibly corresponds to TRBD1 (7 bases). CDR3 length equals 15 residues. With 5 bases removed from V and 4 bases from J, the gap between germline ends came to 14 bases. The germline gives CDR1 MNHEY, CDR2 SVGAGI. The DNA of the CDR3 is TGTGCCAGCAGTAGGGGGCCCGGGGGCACCGGGGAGCTGTTTTTT. As protein: CASSRGPGGTGELFF.